The clone carrying this T cell receptor beta chain turned up a few times. The CDR3 is 14 residues long. J lost 2 bases, V lost 5 bases, and 4 bases had no gene match. Germline V gene data show CDR1 as SGHRS and CDR2 as YFSETQ. The sample's treatment: around 19 received Ad26.COV2.S at low or high dose, single or two shots; 5 received placebo; per-sample allocation not given. Sampling took place 63 days after the first vaccine or placebo injection. Its platform was an Ad26 vector, and its expressed antigen was Wuhan-strain SARS-CoV-2 spike. The data were taken from a study of Ad26.COV2.S vaccination and SARS-CoV-2 variants. Study information: The Ad26.COV2.S arm of the COV1001 trial was where the donor was placed.

Produced via immunoSEQ multiplex PCR; TCRdb's table is partial and in-frame only. Among approximately 360,000 clones, 83% were seen once, and the ten largest hold approximately 7.8%. The clonotype originates from a person between 18 and 60 years old who received the Ad26.COV2.S COVID-19 vaccine or a placebo. The rearrangement links TRBV5-1 to TRBJ2-7; 10 bases agree with TRBD2. Sequences were derived from peripheral blood, sampled in a trial of Ad26.COV2.S vaccine versus placebo. The CDR3 bases are TGCGCCAGCAGAGCGGGAGGGCCCACCTACGAGCAGTACTTC. Translation: CASRAGGPTYEQYF.